These 7 T cell receptor beta chains came from one sample sequenced in a study of T cell changes during pregnancy in multiple sclerosis. Profiled with immunoSEQ multiplex PCR; TCRdb holds only in-frame clones, not every one. The sample carries 30,000 to 40,000 clones, around 89% recorded once. Sample: CD8+ T cells from peripheral blood mononuclear cells, taken in the third trimester of pregnancy. The receptor source for this set is a female donor with multiple sclerosis, enrolled in a pregnancy study.

This clone has just one count. The chain uses TRBV19 and TRBJ1-1; no clear D. The CDR3 extends over 14 amino acids. Trimming stripped 6 bases from V and 5 bases from J, with 16 bases between. The germline CDR1 and CDR2 sequences are LNHDA and SQIVND (reference sequence). CDR3 bases: TGTGCCAGTAGGTGGGCAGTCTCGGGGACTGAAGCTTTCTTT. Amino acids: CASRWAVSGTEAFF.

This clone was counted once. The chain uses TRBV6-1 and TRBJ1-2; D remains ambiguous. Germline V gene sequence: CDR1 MNHNS, CDR2 SASEGT. The V end lost 4 bases, the J end lost 4 bases, and 13 bases lay between the germline ends. The CDR3 covers 14 residues. CDR3 amino acids: CASSGESFFYGYTF. The DNA for the CDR3 is TGTGCCAGCAGTGGAGAATCCTTTTTCTATGGCTACACCTTC.

The chain combines TRBV9 with TRBJ1-1; weak D call: TRBD1 (6 bases). The V end lost 0 bases, the J end lost 3 bases, and 9 bases lay between the germline ends. CDR3 size: 14 residues. Germline V CDR1 and CDR2: SGDLS, YYNGEE. The CDR3 DNA reads as TGTGCCAGCAGCGTAGGAGGGGGGGACACTGAAGCTTTCTTT. Protein sequence: CASSVGGGDTEAFF. Full variable domain (missing parts from reference TRBV9 and TRBJ1-1): DSGVTQTPKHLITATGQRVTLRCSPRSGDLSVYWYQQSLDQGLQFLIQYYNGEERAKGNILERFSAQQFPDLHSELNLSSLELGDSALYFCASSVGGGDTEAFFGQGTRLTVV.

The chain employs TRBV4-3 and TRBJ2-7; TRBD1 matches 8 bases. With V trimmed by 5 bases and J by 2 bases, 8 bases remained unmatched. The CDR3 totals 15 residues. Germline V lookup: CDR1 LGHNA, CDR2 YSLEER. CDR3 residues: CASSTRTGSTYEQYF. The DNA for the CDR3 is TGCGCCAGCAGCACCCGGACAGGGTCCACCTACGAGCAGTACTTC.

This chain joins TRBV19 and TRBJ2-1; possibly TRBD1 for D (5 bases). Germline assignment: CDR1 LNHDA and CDR2 SQIVND (reference sequence). Trimming pared 7 bases from V and 6 bases from J, leaving 22 bases between. This CDR3 is 16 amino acids long. Here the CDR3 DNA reads TGTGCCAGTATGGACCGTACAGGCGGTTCGGTCAATGAGCAGTTCTTC. Translating it yields CASMDRTGGSVNEQFF. Looking up the rest from reference TRBV19 and TRBJ2-1 gives the full variable domain: DGGITQSPKYLFRKEGQNVTLSCEQNLNHDAMYWYRQDPGQGLRLIYYSQIVNDFQKGDIAEGYSVSREKKESFPLTVTSAQKNPTAFYLCASMDRTGGSVNEQFFGPGTRLTVL.

The chain is built from TRBV9 and TRBJ2-5; maybe TRBD2 (5 bases). V was clipped by 0 bases and J by 11 bases, with 17 bases between them. Germline V gives CDR1 SGDLS, CDR2 YYNGEE. This CDR3 has 14 residues. Here the CDR3 DNA reads TGTGCCAGCAGCGTAGCTTTGAGCGGTCCAGAGCAGTACTTC. Protein product: CASSVALSGPEQYF.

The rearrangement links TRBV13 to TRBJ2-2; D is uncertain. CDR1 PRHDT and CDR2 FYEKMQ come from the germline V gene (reference sequence). Trimming cost V 5 bases and J 4 bases, with 14 bases left between them. This CDR3 is built from 15 residues. The CDR3 loop is CASSPRRGFTGELFF. The CDR3 DNA reads TGTGCCAGCAGCCCGAGACGCGGATTCACCGGGGAGCTGTTTTTT.